This T cell receptor (beta chain) was recovered during a study of human T cells and chemical hapten exposure. The overall study: Across samples, TCR yields varied, mostly owing to small differences in pooled library volumes.

Sample time point: pre-sensitization, week 0. Noted treatment: therapeutic diphenylcyclopropenone sensitization with weekly scalp DPC. The study enrolled 18 to 70-year-old alopecia patients suitable for DPC. MiXCR, applied by TCRdb to the RACE reads, yields one record per CDR3 protein. The table shows some 360,000 distinct CDR3 sequences, with approximately 5.1% occurring only once. Sequencing was performed on whole blood, taken in connection with sensitization to the hapten diphenylcyclopropenone (DPC). This TCR was sampled from a woman in her fifties or sixties with alopecia areata. Some clones in this sample may be carry-over from other donors' samples.

CDR3 bases: TGCGCCAGCAGCTTGGCCGCTTTCTACGAGCAGTACTTC. Translated: CASSLAAFYEQYF. The chain combines TRBV5-1 with TRBJ2-7, with unresolved D. CDR1 is SGHRS and CDR2 is YFSETQ in the germline V gene. This CDR3 contains 13 residues. Trimming cost V 0 bases and J 3 bases, with 7 bases left between them.